The rows below give T cell receptor beta chains drawn from one sample of a study of tumour-infiltrating T cells in Burkitt lymphoma. Repertoires were generated with immunoSEQ multiplex PCR, while TCRdb's copy carries only in-frame clones and drops some. The sample has 1,400 or so clones, approximately 99% seen once; the top ten hold about 1.3%. The source material was tumor tissue. Receptor source: a human donor with Burkitt lymphoma. The CDR3 runs from the conserved cysteine through the conserved F or W. The D gene is left open where the match is weak. Clone size is not always given. Where it is, it says once, few, many or a class for expanded clones.

cdr3_length j_call v_call clone_size d_call cdr3_aa cdr3_nt
14 TRBJ1-3 TRBV6-1 - - CASSVQDSGNTIYF TGTGCCAGCAGTGTTCAGGACTCTGGAAACACCATATATTTT
13 TRBJ1-4 TRBV15 - - CATRGRGNEKLFF TGTGCCACCAGGGGCCGGGGTAATGAAAAACTGTTTTTT
13 TRBJ1-5 TRBV25-1 - - CASSESGNQPQHF TGTGCCAGCAGTGAATCAGGGAATCAGCCCCAGCATTTT
15 TRBJ1-5 TRBV28 - - CASSFPPGRWQPQHF TGTGCCAGCAGTTTCCCTCCAGGGCGATGGCAGCCCCAGCATTTT
19 TRBJ1-2 TRBV27 - - CASSPIPPGDQPPGDGYTF TGTGCCAGCAGTCCCATACCCCCGGGGGACCAGCCTCCCGGTGATGGCTACACCTTC
16 TRBJ2-5 TRBV7-2 - TRBD1 CASSSRGTGAQETQYF TGTGCCAGCAGCTCCCGTGGGACAGGGGCACAAGAGACCCAGTACTTC
14 TRBJ2-7 TRBV28 once TRBD1 CASSLTGGEYEQYF TGTGCCAGCAGCCTTACAGGGGGCGAGTACGAGCAGTACTTC
16 TRBJ1-3 TRBV6-6 - TRBD1 CASSYGTGNSGNTIYF TGTGCCAGCAGTTACGGGACAGGGAACTCTGGAAACACCATATATTTT
15 TRBJ2-3 TRBV13 - TRBD1 CASSLGQGMTDTQYF TGTGCCAGCAGCTTAGGACAGGGGATGACAGATACGCAGTATTTT
15 TRBJ1-5 TRBV2 - TRBD1 CASRDRDRGNQPQHF TGTGCCAGCAGGGACCGGGACAGGGGAAATCAGCCCCAGCATTTT
17 TRBJ1-6 TRBV2 - - CASTFRLAGFGNSPLHF TGTGCCAGCACCTTTAGACTAGCGGGGTTTGGTAATTCACCCCTCCACTTT
18 TRBJ2-7 TRBV5-4 - TRBD1 CASSSGQGHFGQVGEQYF TGTGCCAGCAGCTCGGGACAGGGACACTTCGGGCAAGTAGGAGAGCAGTACTTC
16 TRBJ2-1 TRBV4-2 - TRBD2 CASSQATSGSYNEQFF TGTGCCAGCAGCCAGGCTACTAGCGGGAGTTACAATGAGCAGTTCTTC
12 TRBJ2-3 TRBV7-8 - - CASSLTIDTQYF TGTGCCAGCAGCTTAACCATAGATACGCAGTATTTT
15 TRBJ1-2 TRBV4-1 - - CASSRGQTQDGGYTF TGCGCCAGCAGCCGAGGACAGACCCAAGATGGTGGCTACACCTTC
16 TRBJ2-3 TRBV7-9 - TRBD2 CASSPWTSGDTDTQYF TGTGCCAGCAGCCCATGGACTAGCGGGGACACAGATACGCAGTATTTT
14 TRBJ2-7 TRBV30 - - CACRTFFPSYEQYF TGTGCCTGCCGGACTTTTTTTCCCTCCTACGAGCAGTACTTC
15 TRBJ2-3 TRBV9 - - CASSVVSGTTDTQYF TGTGCCAGCAGCGTAGTGTCAGGAACCACAGATACGCAGTATTTT
14 TRBJ1-2 TRBV7-2 - - CASSPRIRGYGYTF TGTGCCAGCAGCCCCCGTATTCGAGGCTATGGCTACACCTTC
14 TRBJ2-1 TRBV18 - TRBD2 CASSPRLADNEQFF TGTGCCAGCTCACCAAGACTAGCGGACAATGAGCAGTTCTTC
15 TRBJ1-1 TRBV28 - - CASSLRVIMNTEAFF TGTGCCAGCAGTTTAAGGGTGATTATGAACACTGAAGCTTTCTTT
12 TRBJ1-5 TRBV10-1 - - CASSENNQPQHF TGCGCCAGCAGTGAGAATAATCAGCCCCAGCATTTT
16 TRBJ2-2 TRBV9 - - CASSPRNGGAVGELFF TGTGCCAGCAGCCCCCGGAATGGGGGCGCGGTCGGGGAGCTGTTTTTT
16 TRBJ1-1 TRBV2 - - CASREGPSHYYTEAFF TGTGCCAGCAGAGAAGGGCCATCCCACTACTACACTGAAGCTTTCTTT
15 TRBJ2-1 TRBV15 - - CATSRGSTSWFEQFF TGTGCCACCAGCAGGGGTTCGACTAGTTGGTTTGAGCAGTTCTTC